The present T cell receptor (beta chain) was sequenced within a study of Graves' ophthalmopathy and Graves' hyperthyroidism. Researchers took RNA transcripts and amplified TCR beta CDR3 regions from them. HTBI-primed first-round RT-PCR preceded second-round multiplex PCR. Each CDR3 protein gets one entry after TCRdb re-called the multiplex PCR reads with MiXCR. The sample holds over a million distinct CDR3 sequences, about 40% seen once. Germline CDR1 and CDR2: SGHTA and FQGNSA. This CDR3 is 15 amino acids long. J gave up 3 bases and V 5 bases, and 10 bases lay outside the gene matches. General study findings and limits: In blood appeared most of the expanded thyroid clonotypes whose frequency exceeded 0.001.

It was on clinical symptoms, serum thyroxine, TRAb, thyroid ultrasound and orbital computed tomography that diagnosis relied. A word on this clonotype: Its antigen remains unidentified.

The sample taken for sequencing was peripheral blood or thyroid tissue (not recorded which). This chain connects TRBV7-2 to TRBJ2-7; 7 positions match TRBD1. The sequence derives from an adult man with Graves' hyperthyroidism. The CDR3 sequence is CASSQRQGEFYEQYF. CDR3 coding DNA: TGTGCCAGCAGCCAGAGACAGGGTGAGTTCTACGAGCAGTACTTC.